This T cell receptor beta chain originates from a study of blood T cell repertoires in COVID-19. Whole-study context: T cells, B-cell-depleted T cells, or PBMCs provided the cDNA or gDNA that served as material.

Under the authors' procedure: It was from reference gene primer amplification that nucleated cell counts were estimated. Profiled with immunoSEQ multiplex PCR; TCRdb holds only in-frame clones, not every one. V and J calls plus clone size are reproduced from that table; the DNA served to infer D and trimming. The repertoire includes 200,000 to 250,000 clones, nearly 90% of them detected once, and 12% sits in the top ten. In germline, CDR1 is SGHAT, CDR2 FQNNGV. V lost 2 bases and J lost 1, with 11 bases in between. CDR3 length: 15 amino acids. The chain carries TRBV11-2 and TRBJ1-1, with D possibly TRBD1 on 5 matching bases. The sequence came from a woman aged 18-29 years who had recovered from COVID-19. The sample consisted of peripheral blood. The CDR3 loop reads CASSLWGHQNTEAFF. In nucleotides, the CDR3 is TGTGCCAGCAGCTTATGGGGCCACCAGAACACTGAAGCTTTCTTT. The entire variable domain, with the rest obtained from reference TRBV11-2 and TRBJ1-1, is as follows: EAGVAQSPRYKIIEKRQSVAFWCNPISGHATLYWYQQILGQGPKLLIQFQNNGVVDDSQLPKDRFSAERLKGVDSTLKIQPAKLEDSAVYLCASSLWGHQNTEAFFGQGTRLTVV.